Below, 7 T cell receptor beta chains from the same sample are listed, as sequenced in a study of shared clonotypes between healthy human individuals. Repertoires were generated with immunoSEQ multiplex PCR, while TCRdb's copy carries only in-frame clones and drops some. The sample lists about 520,000 clones, 65% to 85% occurring once. The sequencing input was PBMCs. These receptors all stem from a middle-aged woman in good health. Some clones in this sample may be carry-over from other donors' samples.

The chain links TRBV5-1 to TRBJ2-7, with a possible D match to TRBD1 (6 bases). V lost 0 bases to trimming and J lost 2 bases, with 9 bases between them. Germline CDR1 reads SGHRS; CDR2 reads YFSETQ. The CDR3 contains 14 residues. Written as DNA, the CDR3 is TGCGCCAGCAGCTTGGACAGGGAGCCCTACGAGCAGTACTTC. Its translation is CASSLDREPYEQYF. Full variable domain (rest looked up from reference TRBV5-1 and TRBJ2-7): KAGVTQTPRYLIKTRGQQVTLSCSPISGHRSVSWYQQTPGQGLQFLFEYFSETQRNKGNFPGRFSGRQFSNSRSEMNVSTLELGDSALYLCASSLDREPYEQYFGPGTRLTVT.

The V call is TRBV6-5, the J call TRBJ2-3; no clear D gene. Trimming took off 0 bases at V and 5 bases at J, with 3 bases between the two ends. CDR1 is MNHEY, CDR2 SVGAGI, per germline. This CDR3 contains 12 residues. The CDR3 region has the DNA TGTGCCAGCAGTTACTCGAGAGATACGCAGTATTTT. Its protein product is CASSYSRDTQYF.

This sequence joins TRBV5-6 and TRBJ1-2, with a weak D call TRBD1 (6 bases). This CDR3 has 15 amino acids. V lost 3 bases, J lost 6 bases, and 18 bases lay in between. Germline lookup yields CDR1 SGHDT and CDR2 YYEEEE. This chain's CDR3 is CASSYDGGHFDGYTF. The CDR3 DNA reads TGTGCCAGCAGCTACGACGGGGGACATTTCGATGGCTACACCTTC.

This sequence joins TRBV2 and TRBJ2-7; weak D call: TRBD2 (5 bases). This CDR3 contains 12 residues. Trimming cost V 4 bases and J 7 bases, with 11 bases left between them. The V gene's germline CDR1 is SNHLY and CDR2 FYNNEI. The CDR3 protein is CASSASKVEQYF. CDR3 in DNA: TGTGCCAGCAGTGCTAGCAAGGTGGAGCAGTACTTC.

In DNA form, the CDR3 reads TGTGCCAGTAGTTCCGCCGGGACTAGCGGGAGGGCCGACACAGATACGCAGTATTTT. Amino acids: CASSSAGTSGRADTDTQYF. The chain links TRBV19 to TRBJ2-3, with 16 bases aligning to TRBD2. The CDR3 consists of 19 residues. V was pared by 5 bases and J by 2 bases, with 10 bases of the junction left unmatched. CDR1 and CDR2 from the germline V gene are LNHDA and SQIVND (reference sequence).

The CDR3 bases are TGTGCCAGCAGCCGGGATCTGGCAGAGACCCAGTACTTC. Translating it yields CASSRDLAETQYF. The chain is built from TRBV7-9 and TRBJ2-5; a weak D match, TRBD2 (5 bases). From germline, CDR1 is SEHNR and CDR2 FQNEAQ (reference sequence). With 5 bases removed from V and 4 bases from J, the gap between germline ends came to 11 bases. This CDR3 spans 13 amino acids.

The gene calls are TRBV5-1 and TRBJ1-1; D perhaps matches TRBD1 (5 bases). Looked up from germline, CDR1 is SGHRS and CDR2 is YFSETQ. V was cut by 0 bases and J by 2 bases, with 11 bases left in between. This CDR3 spans 15 amino acids. In nucleotides, the CDR3 is TGCGCCAGCAGCTTGGCTTGGGGACCCAACACTGAAGCTTTCTTT. Amino acid sequence: CASSLAWGPNTEAFF.